These 8 T cell receptor beta chains were all obtained from the same sample, sequenced in a study of molecular identifiers for immune sequencing clone quantification. TCRdb recomputed calls from the PCR reads with MiXCR, one row per CDR3 protein. This sample carries 300,000 to 400,000 distinct CDR3 sequences, 24% of them seen once, and the ten largest clones take about 0.71%. The material sequenced was naive CD8+ T cells from blood, with Jurkat cell RNA spiked in. Subset: FACS-sorted CD8+CD4-CCR7+CD45RA+ naive T cells. These receptors originate from a human donor in good health. Some libraries in this study had Jurkat cell RNA spiked in.

This clonotype has at least ten counts. The chain has TRBV5-1 and TRBJ2-3, with no clear D. Germline CDR1 reads SGHRS; CDR2 reads YFSETQ. V dropped 0 bases and J dropped 2 bases, with 13 bases sitting between them. This CDR3 has 16 amino acids. The DNA for the CDR3 is TGCGCCAGCAGCTTGGTAGGCCCAACCAACACAGATACGCAGTATTTT. Amino acids: CASSLVGPTNTDTQYF.

This clonotype appeared a few times. This sequence joins TRBV6-5 and TRBJ2-7; D could derive from TRBD1 or TRBD2 (6 bases each). This CDR3 is 16 amino acids long. Trimming took off 6 bases at V and 4 bases at J, with 22 bases between the two ends. Germline V lookup: CDR1 MNHEY, CDR2 SVGAGI. The CDR3 DNA sequence: TGTGCCAGCAGCGAAGAGCCGGGGGCAGGGGAGTACGAGCAGTACTTC. Translation gives CASSEEPGAGEYEQYF.

The table lists this clonotype with many counts. V gene TRBV28 combines with J gene TRBJ2-3, with 8 bases aligning to TRBD2. Germline-derived CDR1 and CDR2 are MDHEN and SYDVKM. The CDR3 sequence is 17 residues long. Trimming cost V 7 bases and J 5 bases; bases outside gene matches: 17. CDR3 sequence reads: CASTRGGAGPDGDTQYF. In DNA form, the CDR3 reads TGTGCCAGCACACGGGGGGGTGCGGGACCGGACGGAGATACGCAGTATTTT.

The chain couples TRBV4-3 to TRBJ1-3, with D perhaps matching TRBD1 (6 bases). V was cut by 4 bases and J by 0 bases, with 7 bases left in between. The V gene's germline CDR1 is LGHNA and CDR2 YSLEER. The CDR3 totals 14 residues. This CDR3 reads CASSRDISGNTIYF. In nucleotides, the CDR3 is TGCGCCAGCAGCCGGGACATCTCTGGAAACACCATATATTTT.

This rearrangement joins TRBV7-8 to TRBJ2-7; TRBD1 agrees at 8 bases. The V and J ends lost 1 base and 5 bases, in that order; junction bases with no gene match: 7. The germline gives CDR1 SGHVS, CDR2 FQNEAQ. The CDR3 has 15 amino acids. For the CDR3, the DNA is TGTGCCAGCAGCTTAGAGGCAGGGGGCATCCACGAGCAGTACTTC. Its translation is CASSLEAGGIHEQYF.

This chain uses TRBV30 with TRBJ2-1, with D perhaps being TRBD1 or TRBD2 (5 bases each). V gave up 3 bases and J gave up 9 bases, with 9 bases separating them. CDR1 is GTSNPN and CDR2 is SVGIG in the germline V gene (reference sequence). This CDR3 contains 11 residues. The DNA of the CDR3 is TGTGCCTGGAGGCCCGGGACTGAGCAGTTCTTC. Protein: CAWRPGTEQFF.

This clonotype has at least ten counts. The gene calls are TRBV4-1 and TRBJ2-1; D possibly corresponds to TRBD1 (6 bases). The V end lost 4 bases, the J end lost 2 bases, and 15 bases lay between the germline ends. CDR3 length: 16 amino acids. Germline CDR1 MGHRA, CDR2 YSYEKL. This chain's CDR3 is CASSPSWGRAYNEQFF. The CDR3 DNA reads as TGCGCCAGCAGCCCAAGTTGGGGGCGGGCCTACAATGAGCAGTTCTTC.

This clonotype appeared many times. This chain connects TRBV7-2 to TRBJ1-1; D remains ambiguous. This CDR3 has 13 amino acids. CDR1 is SGHTA and CDR2 is FQGNSA in the germline V gene. Trimming removed 2 bases at V and 6 bases at J, with 10 bases between. The CDR3 nucleotides are TGTGCCAGCAGCTTACCTGGCGGGTCTGAAGCTTTCTTT. Encoded protein: CASSLPGGSEAFF.